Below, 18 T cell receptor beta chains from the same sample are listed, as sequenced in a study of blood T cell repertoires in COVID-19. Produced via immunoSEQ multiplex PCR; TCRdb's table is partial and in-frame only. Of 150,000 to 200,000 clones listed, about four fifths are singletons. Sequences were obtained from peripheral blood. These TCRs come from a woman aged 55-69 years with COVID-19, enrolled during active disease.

CDR3 residues: CASSSQGGELTEAFF. CDR3 nucleotide sequence: TGTGCCAGCAGCTCACAAGGGGGGGAGCTCACTGAAGCTTTCTTT. The chain combines TRBV7-3 with TRBJ1-1, with D tentatively TRBD1 (6 bases). This CDR3 is 15 amino acids long. V shed 4 bases and J shed 4 bases, with 16 bases lying between them. CDR1 and CDR2 (germline): SGHTA, FQGTGA.

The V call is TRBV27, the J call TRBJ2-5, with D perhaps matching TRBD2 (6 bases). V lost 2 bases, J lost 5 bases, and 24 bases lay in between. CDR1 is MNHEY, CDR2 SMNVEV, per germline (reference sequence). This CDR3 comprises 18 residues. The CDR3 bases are TGTGCCAGCAGTTTAAAGGGCCCCGTGGGGGGTCGGGGGGAGACCCAGTACTTC. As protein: CASSLKGPVGGRGETQYF.

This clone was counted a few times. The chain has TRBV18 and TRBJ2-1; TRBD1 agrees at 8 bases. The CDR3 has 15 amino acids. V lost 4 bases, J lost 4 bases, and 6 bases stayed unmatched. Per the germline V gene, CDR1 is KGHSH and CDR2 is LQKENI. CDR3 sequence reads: CASSLDRGGYNEQFF. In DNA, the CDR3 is TGTGCCAGCTCACTAGACAGGGGCGGGTACAATGAGCAGTTCTTC.

The CDR3 DNA reads TGTGCCAGCAGTTACGACAGGGGTCTTAGCGAGCAGTACTTC. It is translated as CASSYDRGLSEQYF. This chain connects TRBV6-5 to TRBJ2-7; 8 nucleotides match TRBD1. Germline CDR1 and CDR2: MNHEY and SVGAGI. V lost 2 bases and J lost 6; bases outside the gene matches: 6. CDR3 length: 14 residues.

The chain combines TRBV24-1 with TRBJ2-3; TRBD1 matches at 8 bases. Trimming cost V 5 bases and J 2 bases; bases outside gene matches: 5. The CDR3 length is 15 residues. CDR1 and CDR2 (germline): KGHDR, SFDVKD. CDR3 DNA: TGTGCCACCAGTGTCCCGGGACAGGACACAGATACGCAGTATTTT. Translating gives CATSVPGQDTDTQYF.

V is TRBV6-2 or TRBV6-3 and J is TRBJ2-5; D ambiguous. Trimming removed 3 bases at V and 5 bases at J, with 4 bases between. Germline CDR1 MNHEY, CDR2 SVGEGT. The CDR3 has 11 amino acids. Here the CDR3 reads CASSYSETQYF. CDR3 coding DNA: TGTGCCAGCAGTTATTCGGAGACCCAGTACTTC.

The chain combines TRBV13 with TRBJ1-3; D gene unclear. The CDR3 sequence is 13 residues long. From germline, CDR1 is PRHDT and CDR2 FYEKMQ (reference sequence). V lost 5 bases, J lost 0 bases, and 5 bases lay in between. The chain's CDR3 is CASSTSSGNTIYF. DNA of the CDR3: TGTGCCAGCAGCACCAGCTCTGGAAACACCATATATTTT.

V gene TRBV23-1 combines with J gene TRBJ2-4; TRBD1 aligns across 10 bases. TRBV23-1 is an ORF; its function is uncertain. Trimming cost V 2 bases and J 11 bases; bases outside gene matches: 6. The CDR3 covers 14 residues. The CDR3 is CASSQGQGVRFQYF. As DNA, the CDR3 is TGCGCCAGCAGTCAAGGACAGGGGGTACGTTTTCAGTACTTC.

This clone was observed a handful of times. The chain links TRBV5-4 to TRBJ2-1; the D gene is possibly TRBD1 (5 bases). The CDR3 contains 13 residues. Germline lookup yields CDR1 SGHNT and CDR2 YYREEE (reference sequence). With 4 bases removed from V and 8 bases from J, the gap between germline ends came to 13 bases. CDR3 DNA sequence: TGTGCCAGCAGCCTGGACCCAGGGTATGAGCAGTTCTTC. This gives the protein CASSLDPGYEQFF.

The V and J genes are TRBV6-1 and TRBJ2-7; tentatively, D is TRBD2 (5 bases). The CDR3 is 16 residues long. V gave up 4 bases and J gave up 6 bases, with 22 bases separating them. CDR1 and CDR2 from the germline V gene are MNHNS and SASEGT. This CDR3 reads CASSVSPSRRLIEQYF. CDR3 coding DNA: TGTGCCAGCAGTGTTTCTCCTAGCCGTAGGTTGATCGAGCAGTACTTC.

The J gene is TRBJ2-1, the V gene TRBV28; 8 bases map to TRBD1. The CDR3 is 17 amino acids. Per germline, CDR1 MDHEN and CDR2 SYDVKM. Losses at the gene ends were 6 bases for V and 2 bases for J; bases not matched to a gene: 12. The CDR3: CASSPSGGLGPYNEQFF. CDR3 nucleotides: TGTGCCAGCAGCCCCTCAGGGGGCTTGGGGCCCTACAATGAGCAGTTCTTC. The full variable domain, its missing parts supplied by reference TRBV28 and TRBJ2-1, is DVKVTQSSRYLVKRTGEKVFLECVQDMDHENMFWYRQDPGLGLRLIYFSYDVKMKEKGDIPEGYSVSREKKERFSLILESASTNQTSMYLCASSPSGGLGPYNEQFFGPGTRLTVL.

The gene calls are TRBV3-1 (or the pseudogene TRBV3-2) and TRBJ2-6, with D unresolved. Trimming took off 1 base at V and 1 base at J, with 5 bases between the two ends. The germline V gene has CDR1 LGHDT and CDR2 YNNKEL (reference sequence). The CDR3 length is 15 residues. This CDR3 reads CASSQGYSGANVLTF. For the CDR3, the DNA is TGTGCCAGCAGCCAAGGCTATTCTGGGGCCAACGTCCTGACTTTC.

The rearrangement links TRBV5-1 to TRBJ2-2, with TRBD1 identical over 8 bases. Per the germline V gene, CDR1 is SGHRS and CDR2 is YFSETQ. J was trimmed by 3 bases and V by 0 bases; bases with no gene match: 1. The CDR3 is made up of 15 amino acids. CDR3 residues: CASSLDRGDTGELFF. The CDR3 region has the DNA TGCGCCAGCAGCTTGGACAGGGGGGACACCGGGGAGCTGTTTTTT. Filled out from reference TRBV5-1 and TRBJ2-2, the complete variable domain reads KAGVTQTPRYLIKTRGQQVTLSCSPISGHRSVSWYQQTPGQGLQFLFEYFSETQRNKGNFPGRFSGRQFSNSRSEMNVSTLELGDSALYLCASSLDRGDTGELFFGEGSRLTVL.

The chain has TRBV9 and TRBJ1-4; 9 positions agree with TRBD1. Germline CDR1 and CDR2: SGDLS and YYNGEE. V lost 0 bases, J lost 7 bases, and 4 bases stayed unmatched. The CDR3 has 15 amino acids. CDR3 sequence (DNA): TGTGCCAGCAGCGTAGGGACAGGGGAGGGTGAAAAACTGTTTTTT. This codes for CASSVGTGEGEKLFF.

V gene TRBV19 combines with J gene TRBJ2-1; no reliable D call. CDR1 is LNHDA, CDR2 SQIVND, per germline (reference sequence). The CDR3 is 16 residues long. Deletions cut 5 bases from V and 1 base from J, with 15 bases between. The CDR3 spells CASSSLVQRSYNEQFF. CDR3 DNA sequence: TGTGCCAGTAGTTCCCTTGTCCAGAGGTCCTACAATGAGCAGTTCTTC.

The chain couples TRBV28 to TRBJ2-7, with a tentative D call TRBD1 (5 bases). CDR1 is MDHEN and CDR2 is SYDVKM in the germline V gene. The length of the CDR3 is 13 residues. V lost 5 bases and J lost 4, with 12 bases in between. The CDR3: CASSKTGPYEQYV. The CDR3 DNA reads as TGTGCCAGCAGTAAAACAGGCCCATACGAGCAGTACGTC.

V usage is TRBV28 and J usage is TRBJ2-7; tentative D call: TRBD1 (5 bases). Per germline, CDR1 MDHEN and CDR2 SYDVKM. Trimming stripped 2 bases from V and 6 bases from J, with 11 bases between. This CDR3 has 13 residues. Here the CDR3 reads CASSLTGRPEQYV. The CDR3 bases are TGTGCCAGCAGTTTAACAGGTCGACCCGAGCAGTACGTC.

The CDR3 DNA reads as TGTGCCAGCAGCCCCCCCGTCGGGTTCGGGGAGCTGTTTTTT. This codes for CASSPPVGFGELFF. The genes are TRBV6-5 and TRBJ2-2; no clear D gene. The CDR3 extends over 14 amino acids. V lost 6 bases, J lost 7 bases, and 15 bases lay in between. CDR1 is MNHEY and CDR2 is SVGAGI in the germline V gene.